The entry below gives a single T cell receptor beta chain sequence along with its context. This sample stems from a study of blood T cell repertoires in COVID-19. Background on the study: COVID-19 samples collected from the United States, Italy and Spain covered acute and convalescent phases. PBMCs, B-cell-depleted T cells, or T cells were the source of the cDNA or gDNA that made up the material.

The junction had 7 bases not matched to a gene; V was cut back by 8 bases and J by 3 bases. This CDR3 contains 14 residues. The germline V gene encodes CDR1 MDHEN and CDR2 SYDVKM. The repertoire was sequenced with immunoSEQ multiplex PCR; TCRdb's copy has only in-frame clones and lacks some. The sample carries fewer than 500,000 clones, roughly 77% recorded once. This clonotype was obtained from a human donor with acute or convalescent COVID-19. The donor label of this sample is uncertain. The V gene is TRBV28, the J gene TRBJ2-7; TRBD1 agrees at 10 bases. The sample taken for sequencing was peripheral blood. CDR3 region: CASGRTGGIYEQYF. Here the CDR3 DNA reads TGTGCCAGCGGTAGGACAGGGGGGATCTACGAGCAGTACTTC.